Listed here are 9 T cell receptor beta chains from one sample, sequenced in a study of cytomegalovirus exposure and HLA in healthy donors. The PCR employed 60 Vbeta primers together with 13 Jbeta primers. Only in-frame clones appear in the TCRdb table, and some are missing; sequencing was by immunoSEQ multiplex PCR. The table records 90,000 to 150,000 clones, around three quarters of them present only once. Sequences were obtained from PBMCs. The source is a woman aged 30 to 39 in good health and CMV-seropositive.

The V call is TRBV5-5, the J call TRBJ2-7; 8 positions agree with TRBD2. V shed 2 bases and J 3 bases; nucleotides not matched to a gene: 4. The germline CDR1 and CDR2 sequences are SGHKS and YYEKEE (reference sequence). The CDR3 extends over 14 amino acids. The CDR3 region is CASSFQAGGYEQYF. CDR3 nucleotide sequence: TGTGCCAGCAGCTTTCAGGCGGGGGGCTACGAGCAGTACTTC.

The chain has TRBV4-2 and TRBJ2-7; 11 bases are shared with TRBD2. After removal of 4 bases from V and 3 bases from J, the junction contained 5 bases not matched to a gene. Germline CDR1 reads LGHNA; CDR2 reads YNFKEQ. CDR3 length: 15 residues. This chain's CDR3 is CASSRQTSGVYEQYF. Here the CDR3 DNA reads TGTGCCAGCAGCCGTCAGACTAGCGGGGTCTACGAGCAGTACTTC.

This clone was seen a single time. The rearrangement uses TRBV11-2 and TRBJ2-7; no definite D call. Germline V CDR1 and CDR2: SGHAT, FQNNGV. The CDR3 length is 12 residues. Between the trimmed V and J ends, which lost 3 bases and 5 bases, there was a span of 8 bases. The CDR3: CASSFSVDEQYF. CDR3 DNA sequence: TGTGCCAGCAGCTTTTCGGTGGACGAGCAGTACTTC.

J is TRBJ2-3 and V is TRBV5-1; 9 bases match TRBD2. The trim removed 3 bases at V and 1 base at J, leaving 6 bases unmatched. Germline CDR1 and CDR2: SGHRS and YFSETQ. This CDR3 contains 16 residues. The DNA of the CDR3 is TGCGCCAGCAGCTCATTTTCTAGCGGGGGCACAGATACGCAGTATTTT. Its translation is CASSSFSSGGTDTQYF.

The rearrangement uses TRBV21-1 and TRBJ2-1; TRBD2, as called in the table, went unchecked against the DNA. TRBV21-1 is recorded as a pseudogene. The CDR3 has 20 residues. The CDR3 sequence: CASSPHRPAGGLWAYNEQFF. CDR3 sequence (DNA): TGTGCCAGCAGCCCCCATAGGCCAGCGGGGGGCCTCTGGGCATACAATGAGCAGTTCTTC.

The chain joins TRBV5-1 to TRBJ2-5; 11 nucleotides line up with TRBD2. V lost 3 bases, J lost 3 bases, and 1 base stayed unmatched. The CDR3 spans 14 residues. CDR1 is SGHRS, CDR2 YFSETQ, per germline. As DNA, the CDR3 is TGCGCCAGCAGCTGGGGACTAGCGGAAGAGACCCAGTACTTC. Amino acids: CASSWGLAEETQYF.

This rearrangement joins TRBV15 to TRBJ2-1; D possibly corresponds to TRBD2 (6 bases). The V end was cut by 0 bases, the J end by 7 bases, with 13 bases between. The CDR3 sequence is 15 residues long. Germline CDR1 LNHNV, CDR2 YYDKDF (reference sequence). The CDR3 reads CATSRDRYGGNEQFF. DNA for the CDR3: TGTGCCACCAGCAGAGATCGGTATGGGGGGAATGAGCAGTTCTTC.

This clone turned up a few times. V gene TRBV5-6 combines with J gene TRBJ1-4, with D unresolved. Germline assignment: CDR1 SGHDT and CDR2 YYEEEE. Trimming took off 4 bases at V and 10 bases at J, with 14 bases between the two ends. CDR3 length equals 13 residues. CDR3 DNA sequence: TGTGCCAGCAGCCACCGCCGGGTCGGAAAACTGTTTTTT. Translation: CASSHRRVGKLFF. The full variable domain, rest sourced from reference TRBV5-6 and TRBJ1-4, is DAGVTQSPTHLIKTRGQQVTLRCSPKSGHDTVSWYQQALGQGPQFIFQYYEEEERQRGNFPDRFSGHQFPNYSSELNVNALLLGDSALYLCASSHRRVGKLFFGSGTQLSVL.

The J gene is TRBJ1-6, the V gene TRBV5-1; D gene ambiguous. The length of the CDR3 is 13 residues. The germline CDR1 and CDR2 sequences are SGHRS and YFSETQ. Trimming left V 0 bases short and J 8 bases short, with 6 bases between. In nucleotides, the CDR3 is TGCGCCAGCAGCTTGGGTCGGGATTCACCCCTCCACTTT. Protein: CASSLGRDSPLHF.